The entry that follows covers one TCR beta chain sequence. This specimen comes from a study of blood T cell repertoires in COVID-19. Looking at the study overall: Sites in the United States, Italy and Spain provided acute and convalescent COVID-19 samples. T cells, B-cell-depleted T cells, or PBMCs supplied cDNA or gDNA.

Authors' data handling: From reference gene primer amplification, estimates of nucleated cell counts were derived. Clones were sequenced by immunoSEQ multiplex PCR, and TCRdb holds only the in-frame ones, with some missing. V and J calls and clone size are copied from that table; D and trimming were computed from the DNA. In the table there are 130,000 to 150,000 clones, roughly 82% of which are singletons. The J segment lost 5 bases and the V segment lost 5 bases, leaving 5 bases of the junction unmatched. Germline V lookup: CDR1 SEHNR, CDR2 FQNEAQ (reference sequence). The CDR3 has 15 amino acids. The gene calls are TRBV7-9 and TRBJ2-3; TRBD1 matches 12 bases. The TCR comes from a man in his sixties with active or convalescent COVID-19. Sequenced material: peripheral blood. The CDR3 loop reads CASSTGQGAIDTQYF. CDR3 DNA sequence: TGTGCCAGCAGCACGGGACAGGGGGCCATAGATACGCAGTATTTT.